Presented here are 2 T cell receptor beta chains from one specimen sequenced in a study of T cells in localized non-small cell lung cancer. Libraries were prepared by immunoSEQ multiplex PCR; TCRdb keeps only in-frame clonotypes and omits some of them. The table has around 48,000 clones, 77% seen once. Sequenced material: peripheral blood, taken before any cancer treatment. The source of these receptors is a man aged 35 to 69 with stage I squamous cell lung carcinoma.

This chain uses TRBV7-8 with TRBJ2-7; D perhaps matches TRBD1 (6 bases). CDR3 length equals 14 residues. V lost 3 bases, J lost 6 bases, and 15 bases lay in between. CDR1 and CDR2 from the germline V gene are SGHVS and FQNEAQ. CDR3 nucleotides: TGTGCCAGCAGCTTGGGGGCGCAGGTGGGCGAGCAGTACTTC. This encodes CASSLGAQVGEQYF.

This clone was counted between two and nine times. The V call is TRBV4-3, the J call TRBJ1-5, with TRBD1 as a possible D gene (5 bases). The CDR3 is made up of 13 amino acids. Per the germline V gene, CDR1 is LGHNA and CDR2 is YSLEER. Trimming took 0 bases from V and 7 from J, leaving 7 bases between them. As DNA, the CDR3 is TGCGCCAGCAGCCAAGATAGGGGCCAGCCCCAGCATTTT. Translating gives CASSQDRGQPQHF.